Listed below are T cell receptor beta chains from one sample, sequenced in a study of CD8 T cells in ankylosing spondylitis. TCRdb analysed the 5' RACE reads with MiXCR anew, one entry per CDR3 protein. Of 150,000 to 200,000 distinct CDR3 sequences listed, under 15% are singletons. Sequencing used blood, either unsorted or a sorted T cell fraction (not recorded which). These receptors were obtained from a female donor with ankylosing spondylitis or in good health (not recorded which). The CDR3 runs from the conserved cysteine through the conserved F or W. Fields, in order: D gene, clone size, V gene, J gene, CDR3 DNA, CDR3 protein. A D gene is named only where the DNA matches it firmly. For some rows the clone size is stated as once, few or many, or as a class when expanded; others skip it.

>.|few|TRBV18|TRBJ2-5
TGTGCCAGCTCACTTTCCGGACCGGGAATACAAGAGACCCAGTACTTC
CASSLSGPGIQETQYF
>.|few|TRBV11-2|TRBJ1-3
TGTGCCAGCGGAGAGAATCTCTCTGGAAACACCATATATTTT
CASGENLSGNTIYF
>.|few|TRBV5-5|TRBJ1-5
TGTGCCAGCAGAACGTCGGATGATAAGGGGCGGCCCCAGCATTTT
CASRTSDDKGRPQHF
>TRBD2|few|TRBV10-3|TRBJ2-5
TGTGCCATCAGTGATCCCGCGGGAGGACGCCAGGAGACCCAGTACTTC
CAISDPAGGRQETQYF
>.|few|TRBV7-2|TRBJ2-1
TGTGCCAGCAGCGCGGGCCGGGGGAATGAGCAGTTCTTC
CASSAGRGNEQFF
>TRBD1|many|TRBV7-9|TRBJ1-5
TGTGCCAGCAGCCGACAGGGGGATCAGCCCCAGCATTTT
CASSRQGDQPQHF
>.|few|TRBV29-1|TRBJ1-1
TGCAGCGTCCAAGGGAAGGGGGGCACTGAAGCTTTCTTT
CSVQGKGGTEAFF
>.|few|TRBV6-1|TRBJ2-4
TGTGCCAGCAGAGATCGGGGTGGGGCCAAAAACATTCAGTACTTC
CASRDRGGAKNIQYF
>.|few|TRBV5-1|TRBJ2-5
TGCGCCAGCAGCTCCGTCGGGAGTGAAGAGGAGACCCAGTACTTC
CASSSVGSEEETQYF
>.|many|TRBV5-1|TRBJ1-4
TGCGCCAGCAGCTTGGTTGGCGGGTCCGGGGAAAAACTGTTTTTT
CASSLVGGSGEKLFF
>TRBD2|.|TRBV20-1|TRBJ2-7
TGCAGTGCTAGAGTCGAATCGGGACTAGGCTTGAGAGAGCAGTACTTC
CSARVESGLGLREQYF
>.|.|TRBV19|TRBJ1-5
TGTGCCAGTAGTACCCCCCGCTCGACGTGGCAGCCCCAGCATTTT
CASSTPRSTWQPQHF
>.|few|TRBV5-1|TRBJ2-5
TGCGCCAGCAGTTCACAGCGGGAAGAGACCCAGTACTTC
CASSSQREETQYF
>.|many|TRBV5-1|TRBJ2-1
TGCGCCAGCAGCTTGGATAGCAATGAGCAGTTCTTC
CASSLDSNEQFF
>.|many|TRBV29-1|TRBJ2-4
TGCAGCGTTACCAGGGTACTAGACATTCAGTACTTC
CSVTRVLDIQYF
>.|.|TRBV27|TRBJ2-3
TGTGCCAGCAGTTTAATGGGGGCGGTCATAAATACGCAGTATTTT
CASSLMGAVINTQYF
>.|many|TRBV28|TRBJ2-1
TGTGCCAGCAGCCCTGTTAGATTCTCCTACAATGAGCAGTTCTTC
CASSPVRFSYNEQFF
>.|few|TRBV7-2|TRBJ1-3
TGTGCCAGCAGCACCAATACGGGGAGCTCTGGAAACACCATATATTTT
CASSTNTGSSGNTIYF
>.|.|TRBV27|TRBJ1-5
TGTGCCAGCAGTCTCAACAGGGAGGGTCAGCCCCAGCATTTT
CASSLNREGQPQHF
>.|many|TRBV10-3|TRBJ2-1
TGTGCCATCAGATTGGGACTCCTCTCCTACAATGAGCAGTTCTTC
CAIRLGLLSYNEQFF
>TRBD2|many|TRBV10-3|TRBJ2-7
TGTGCCATCAGTTTGAGCGAACTAGCGGGAGTTTCCTCCTACGAGCAGTACTTC
CAISLSELAGVSSYEQYF
>TRBD1|many|TRBV29-1|TRBJ2-7
TGCAGCGTTGAATCGATACAGGGGAGCTCCTACGAGCAGTACTTC
CSVESIQGSSYEQYF
>.|.|TRBV6-5|TRBJ1-3
TGTGCCAGCAGTTACGGGGCAGGGACTGCGGGAAACACCATATATTTT
CASSYGAGTAGNTIYF
>.|many|TRBV24-1|TRBJ2-1
TGTGCCACCAGTGATGCCGTGGAGGCTTATCCCCCTCAGTTCTTC
CATSDAVEAYPPQFF
>TRBD2|many|TRBV7-8|TRBJ2-7
TGTGCCAGCAGCACCCCAATAGCGGGAAGGTTCGGCGAGCAGTACTTC
CASSTPIAGRFGEQYF
>TRBD1|few|TRBV29-1|TRBJ1-1
TGCAGCGTTTCGACAGGGGAGGGCACTGAAGCTTTCTTT
CSVSTGEGTEAFF
>TRBD1|many|TRBV5-1|TRBJ2-7
TGCGCCAGCAGCTTGGAGGGACAGGGGATTTCCTACGAGCAGTACTTC
CASSLEGQGISYEQYF
>.|many|TRBV7-2|TRBJ1-1
TGTGCCGAGGAGAACACTGAAGCTTTCTTT
CAEENTEAFF
>TRBD1|.|TRBV5-1|TRBJ1-1
TGCGCCAGCAGCCCGACAGGGCGGGGTGAAGCTTTCTTT
CASSPTGRGEAFF
>.|many|TRBV4-3|TRBJ2-6
TGCGCCAGCAGCCAAGATCAGAACTCTGGGGCCAACGTCCTGACTTTC
CASSQDQNSGANVLTF
>TRBD2|.|TRBV7-2|TRBJ2-3
TGTGCCAGCAGCCGGTCACTAGCGGGAGGGCTGGCAGATACGCAGTATTTT
CASSRSLAGGLADTQYF
>.|.|TRBV7-9|TRBJ2-7
TGTGCCAGCACCCGTTCCCTTGAGCAGTACTTC
CASTRSLEQYF
>TRBD1|few|TRBV20-1|TRBJ1-2
TGCAGTGCTGCACCGGGACAGGGAGGTAGAAGCTACACCTTC
CSAAPGQGGRSYTF
>.|.|TRBV7-2|TRBJ2-3
TGTGCCAGCAGCCCCTTCACAGCCACAGATACGCAGTATTTT
CASSPFTATDTQYF
>TRBD1|many|TRBV4-1|TRBJ1-5
TGCGCCAGCAGCCTCAGAGGGACAGGGGGTAATCAGCCCCAGCATTTT
CASSLRGTGGNQPQHF
>TRBD2|few|TRBV7-2|TRBJ2-4
TGTGCCAGCAGGTTCACTAGCGGGGCCAAAAACATTCAGTACTTC
CASRFTSGAKNIQYF
>TRBD2|few|TRBV20-1|TRBJ2-5
TGCAGTGCTAGAGACCCGGGACTAGCGGGAGTGGGGCCCCAGTACTTC
CSARDPGLAGVGPQYF
>.|.|TRBV18|TRBJ2-7
TGTGCCAGCTCATCTACAGGGTCTGTACACTACGAGCAGTACTTC
CASSSTGSVHYEQYF
>.|many|TRBV7-9|TRBJ2-7
TGTGCCAGCAGCTTAGGCGGGACAGATTCCTACGAGCAGTACTTC
CASSLGGTDSYEQYF
>TRBD2|many|TRBV7-2|TRBJ2-5
TGTGCCAGCAGCTACACTAGCGGCCAAGAGACCCAGTACTTC
CASSYTSGQETQYF
>.|.|TRBV27|TRBJ2-7
TGTGCCAGCAGTTCCAGGCGGGGACCTGACTCCGAGCAGTACTTC
CASSSRRGPDSEQYF
>.|many|TRBV2|TRBJ2-5
TGTGCCAGCAGGGGAGTCGGGACGGCTTCTTGGGGGGAGACCCAGTACTTC
CASRGVGTASWGETQYF
>.|.|TRBV7-2|TRBJ2-7
TGTGCCAGCAGCTTAGATTCCGAGCAGTACTTC
CASSLDSEQYF
>.|many|TRBV2|TRBJ1-5
TGTGCCAGCAGTGAAAGTTCGACGGGGAATCAGCCCCAGCATTTT
CASSESSTGNQPQHF
>.|many|TRBV20-1|TRBJ1-3
TGCAGTGCCGGCTCCGGGACTGGAAACACCATATATTTT
CSAGSGTGNTIYF
>.|many|TRBV7-9|TRBJ1-1
TGTGCCAGCAGCGTGCCGGGAAAACGAATGAACACTGAAGCTTTCTTT
CASSVPGKRMNTEAFF
>.|many|TRBV20-1|TRBJ1-1
TGCAGTGCTAGGGGACGTACGGAGAAAGCTTTCTTT
CSARGRTEKAFF
>TRBD1|many|TRBV10-3|TRBJ2-3
TGTGCCATCAGTGAGTGGGGACAGGGGAAAGATACGCAGTATTTT
CAISEWGQGKDTQYF
>.|few|TRBV12-3/TRBV12-4|TRBJ1-5
TGTGCCAGCAGGCCAAGGGGGGCAGGCAATCAGCCCCAGCATTTT
CASRPRGAGNQPQHF
>TRBD1|many|TRBV7-9|TRBJ2-7
TGTGCCATCCTGTTAACAGGGGCCTACGAGCAGTACTTC
CAILLTGAYEQYF
>TRBD1|once|TRBV6-1|TRBJ1-6
TGTGCCAGCAGTGAGAGGGGGCTCTTCCACTTT
CASSERGLFHF
>TRBD2|many|TRBV20-1|TRBJ2-1
TGCAGTGCGACTAGCGGGAACTACAATGAGCAGTTCTTC
CSATSGNYNEQFF
>.|few|TRBV20-1|TRBJ1-1
TGCAGTGCTAGGGTGACAGACACTGAAGCTTTCTTT
CSARVTDTEAFF
>TRBD2|many|TRBV20-1|TRBJ2-7
TGCAGTGCTAGGACCGGGACTAGCGGGGACTACGAGCAGTACTTC
CSARTGTSGDYEQYF
>.|few|TRBV4-3|TRBJ2-5
TGCGCCAGCAGCCAAGATAACGGTGGGGTGAGAGGGCAAATGGGGACCCAGTACTTC
CASSQDNGGVRGQMGTQYF